This TCR beta chain is from a study of T cell responses to AZD1222 COVID-19 vaccine. About this clone: Its cognate antigen is unknown.

Study findings and constraints: Spike-specific TCR breadth and depth went up after people got two AZD1222 doses. Just a handful of AZD1222 recipients tested seropositive at baseline.

The method was immunoSEQ multiplex PCR; TCRdb's version includes in-frame clones alone and lacks a portion of them. This table has about 180,000 clones, 92% appearing once. Whether given at about 4 or about 12 weeks, second doses were pooled. The source is an adult who received the AZD1222 COVID-19 vaccine. The starting material was peripheral blood, obtained 28 days after the second AZD1222 dose.

In DNA, the CDR3 is TGTGCCAGCTCACCGGGGGTAAGGTACGAGCAGTACTTC. It yields the protein CASSPGVRYEQYF. The chain uses TRBV18 and TRBJ2-7; possibly TRBD1 or TRBD2 for D (5 bases each). The V gene's germline CDR1 is KGHSH and CDR2 LQKENI. The CDR3 length is 13 residues. V lost 3 bases, J lost 4 bases, and 10 bases lay in between.